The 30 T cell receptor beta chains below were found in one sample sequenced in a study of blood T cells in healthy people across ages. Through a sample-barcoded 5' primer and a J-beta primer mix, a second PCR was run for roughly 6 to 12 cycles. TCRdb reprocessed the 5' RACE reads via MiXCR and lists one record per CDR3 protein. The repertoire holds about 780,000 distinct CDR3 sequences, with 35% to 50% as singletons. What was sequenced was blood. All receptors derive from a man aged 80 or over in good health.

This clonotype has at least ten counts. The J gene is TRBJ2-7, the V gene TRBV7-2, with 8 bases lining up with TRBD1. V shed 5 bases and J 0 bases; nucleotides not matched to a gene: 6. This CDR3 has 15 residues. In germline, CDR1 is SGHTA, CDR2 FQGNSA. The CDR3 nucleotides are TGTGCCAGCAGCCAAGATGGGACAGGCTCCTACGAGCAGTACTTC. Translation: CASSQDGTGSYEQYF.

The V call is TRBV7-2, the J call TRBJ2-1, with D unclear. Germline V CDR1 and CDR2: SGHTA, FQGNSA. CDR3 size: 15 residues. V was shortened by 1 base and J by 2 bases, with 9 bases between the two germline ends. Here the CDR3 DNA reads TGTGCCAGCAGCTTAGATGTAGGTCCCTACAATGAGCAGTTCTTC. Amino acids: CASSLDVGPYNEQFF. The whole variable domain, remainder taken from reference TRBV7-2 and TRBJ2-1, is GAGVSQSPSNKVTEKGKDVELRCDPISGHTALYWYRQSLGQGLEFLIYFQGNSAPDKSGLPSDRFSAERTGGSVSTLTIQRTQQEDSAVYLCASSLDVGPYNEQFFGPGTRLTVL.

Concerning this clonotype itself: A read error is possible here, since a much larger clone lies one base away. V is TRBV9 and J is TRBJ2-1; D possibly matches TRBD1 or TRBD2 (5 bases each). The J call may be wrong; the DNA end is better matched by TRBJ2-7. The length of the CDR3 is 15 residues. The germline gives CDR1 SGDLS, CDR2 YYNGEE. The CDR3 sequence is CASSVGGENYNEQYF. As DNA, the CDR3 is TGTGCCAGCAGCGTAGGAGGGGAGAACTACAATGAGCAGTACTTC.

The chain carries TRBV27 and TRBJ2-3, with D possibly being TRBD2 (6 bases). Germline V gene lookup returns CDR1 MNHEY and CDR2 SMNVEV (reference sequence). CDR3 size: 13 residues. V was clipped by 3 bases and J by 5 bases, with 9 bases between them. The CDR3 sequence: CASSFSGRDTQYF. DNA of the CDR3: TGTGCCAGCAGTTTTAGCGGACGAGATACGCAGTATTTT.

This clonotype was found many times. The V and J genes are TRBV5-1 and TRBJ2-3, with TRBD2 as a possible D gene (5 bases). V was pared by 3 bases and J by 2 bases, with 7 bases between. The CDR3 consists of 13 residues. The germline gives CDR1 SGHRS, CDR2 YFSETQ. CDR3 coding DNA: TGCGCCAGCAGCTCGGGATCCACAGATACGCAGTATTTT. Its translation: CASSSGSTDTQYF.

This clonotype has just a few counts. The CDR3 here is CASSLSRGSYNEQFF. The DNA for the CDR3 is TGTGCCAGCAGCTTATCACGAGGGTCCTACAATGAGCAGTTCTTC. The rearrangement joins TRBV7-3 to TRBJ2-1, with D perhaps matching TRBD2 (5 bases). V lost 2 bases to trimming and J lost 1 base, with 9 bases between them. Germline lookup yields CDR1 SGHTA and CDR2 FQGTGA. The CDR3 is made up of 15 amino acids. The full variable domain, rest sourced from reference TRBV7-3 and TRBJ2-1, is GAGVSQTPSNKVTEKGKYVELRCDPISGHTALYWYRQSLGQGPEFLIYFQGTGAADDSGLPNDRFFAVRPEGSVSTLKIQRTERGDSAVYLCASSLSRGSYNEQFFGPGTRLTVL.

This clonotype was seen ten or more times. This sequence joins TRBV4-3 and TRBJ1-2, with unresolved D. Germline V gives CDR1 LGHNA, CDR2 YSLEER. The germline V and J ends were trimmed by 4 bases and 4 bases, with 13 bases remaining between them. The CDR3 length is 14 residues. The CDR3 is CASSRSDTTYGYTF. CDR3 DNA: TGCGCCAGCAGCCGGTCCGACACCACCTATGGCTACACCTTC.

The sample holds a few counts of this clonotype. CDR3 loop: CASSSGSAGGLDTQYF. As DNA, the CDR3 is TGCGCCAGCAGCTCGGGATCGGCGGGAGGTTTGGATACGCAGTATTTT. The V call is TRBV5-1, the J call TRBJ2-3, with 8 positions matching TRBD2. J gave up 6 bases and V 3 bases, and 12 bases lay outside the gene matches. The CDR3 consists of 16 residues. The germline gives CDR1 SGHRS, CDR2 YFSETQ.

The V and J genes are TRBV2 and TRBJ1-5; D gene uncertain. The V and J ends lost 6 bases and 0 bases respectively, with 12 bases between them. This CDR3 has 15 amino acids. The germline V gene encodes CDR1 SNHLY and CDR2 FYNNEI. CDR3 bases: TGTGCCAGCAGCATCGGACGTAATAGCAATCAGCCCCAGCATTTT. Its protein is CASSIGRNSNQPQHF.

CDR3 sequence reads: CSAASDANTGELFF. In nucleotides, the CDR3 is TGCAGCGCAGCCTCGGACGCAAACACCGGGGAGCTGTTTTTT. The chain uses TRBV29-1 and TRBJ2-2; no clear D. Germline V gene sequence: CDR1 SQVTM, CDR2 ANQGSEA. V was trimmed by 7 bases and J by 2 bases, leaving 14 bases between them. The CDR3 runs to 14 residues.

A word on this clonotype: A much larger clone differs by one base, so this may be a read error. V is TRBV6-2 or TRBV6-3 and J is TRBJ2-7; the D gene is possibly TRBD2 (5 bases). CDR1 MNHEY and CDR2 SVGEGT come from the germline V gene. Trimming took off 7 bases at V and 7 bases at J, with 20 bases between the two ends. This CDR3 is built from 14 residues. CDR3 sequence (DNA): TGTGCCAGCAAGGAGGAGAACCCCTACAATGAGCAGTACTTC. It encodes CASKEENPYNEQYF.

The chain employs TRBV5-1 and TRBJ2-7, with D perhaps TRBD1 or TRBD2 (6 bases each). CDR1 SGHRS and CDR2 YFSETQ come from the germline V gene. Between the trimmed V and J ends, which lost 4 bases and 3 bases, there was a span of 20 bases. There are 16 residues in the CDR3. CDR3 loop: CASSPGGGRVFYEQYF. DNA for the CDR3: TGCGCCAGCAGCCCTGGAGGGGGAAGAGTCTTCTACGAGCAGTACTTC.

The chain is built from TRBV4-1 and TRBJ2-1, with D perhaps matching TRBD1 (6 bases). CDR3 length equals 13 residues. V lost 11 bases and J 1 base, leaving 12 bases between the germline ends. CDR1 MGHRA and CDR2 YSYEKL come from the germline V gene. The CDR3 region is CASGTFSYNEQFF. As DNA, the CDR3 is TGCGCCTCCGGGACATTTTCCTACAATGAGCAGTTCTTC.

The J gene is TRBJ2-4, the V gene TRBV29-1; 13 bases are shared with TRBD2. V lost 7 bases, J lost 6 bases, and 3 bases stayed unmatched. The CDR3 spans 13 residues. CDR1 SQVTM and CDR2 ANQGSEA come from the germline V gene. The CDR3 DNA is TGCAGCGCCGGGACTAGCGGGACAAACATTCAGTACTTC. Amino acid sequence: CSAGTSGTNIQYF.

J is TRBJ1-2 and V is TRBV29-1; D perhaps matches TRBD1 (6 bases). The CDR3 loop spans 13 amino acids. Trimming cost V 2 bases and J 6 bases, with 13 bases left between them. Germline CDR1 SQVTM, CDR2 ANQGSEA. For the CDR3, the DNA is TGCAGCGTTGAAAGGGACATGATGGATGGCTACACCTTC. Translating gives CSVERDMMDGYTF.

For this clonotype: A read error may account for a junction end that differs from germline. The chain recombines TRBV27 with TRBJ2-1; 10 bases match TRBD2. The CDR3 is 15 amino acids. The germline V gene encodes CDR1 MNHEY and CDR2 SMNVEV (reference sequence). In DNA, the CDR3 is TGTGCCGGCAGTCAAGGACTAGCGGCCTACAATGAGCAGTTCTTC. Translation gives CAGSQGLAAYNEQFF.

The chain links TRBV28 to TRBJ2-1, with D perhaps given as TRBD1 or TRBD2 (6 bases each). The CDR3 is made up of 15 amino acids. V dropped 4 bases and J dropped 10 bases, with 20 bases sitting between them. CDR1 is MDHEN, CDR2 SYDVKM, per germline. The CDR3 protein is CASSSAGGGTYEQFF. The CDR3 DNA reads TGTGCCAGCAGTTCGGCTGGAGGGGGAACCTACGAGCAGTTCTTC.

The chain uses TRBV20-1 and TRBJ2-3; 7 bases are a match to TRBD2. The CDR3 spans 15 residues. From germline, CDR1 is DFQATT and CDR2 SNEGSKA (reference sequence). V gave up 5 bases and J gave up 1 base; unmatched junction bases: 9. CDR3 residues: CSAGLEGRGTDTQYF. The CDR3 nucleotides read TGCAGTGCTGGACTAGAAGGCCGGGGCACAGATACGCAGTATTTT.

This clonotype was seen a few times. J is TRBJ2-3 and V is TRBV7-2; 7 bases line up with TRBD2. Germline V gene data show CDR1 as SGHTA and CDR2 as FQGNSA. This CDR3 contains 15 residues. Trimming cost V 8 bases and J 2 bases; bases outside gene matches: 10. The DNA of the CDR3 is TGTGCCAGCTCTCAGACTAGCTCGGACACAGATACGCAGTATTTT. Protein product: CASSQTSSDTDTQYF.

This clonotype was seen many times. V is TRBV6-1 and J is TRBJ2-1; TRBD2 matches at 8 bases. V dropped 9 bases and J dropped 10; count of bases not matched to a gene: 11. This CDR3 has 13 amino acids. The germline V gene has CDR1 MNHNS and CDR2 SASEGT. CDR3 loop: CASSTSVNLEQFF. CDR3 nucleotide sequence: TGTGCCAGTTCGACTAGCGTCAATCTCGAGCAGTTCTTC.

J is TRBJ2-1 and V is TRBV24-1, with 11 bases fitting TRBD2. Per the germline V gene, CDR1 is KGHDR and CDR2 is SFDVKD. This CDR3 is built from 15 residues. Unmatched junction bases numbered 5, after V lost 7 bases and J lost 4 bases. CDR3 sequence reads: CATRVSGGEYNEQFF. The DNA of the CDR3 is TGTGCCACCAGGGTTAGCGGGGGGGAATACAATGAGCAGTTCTTC.

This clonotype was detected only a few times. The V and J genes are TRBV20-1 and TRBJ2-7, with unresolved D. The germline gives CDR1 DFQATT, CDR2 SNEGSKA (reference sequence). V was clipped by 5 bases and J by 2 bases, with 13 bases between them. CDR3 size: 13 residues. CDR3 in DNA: TGCAGTGCTGGAAATGTACCTCCCTACGAGCAGTACTTC. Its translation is CSAGNVPPYEQYF.

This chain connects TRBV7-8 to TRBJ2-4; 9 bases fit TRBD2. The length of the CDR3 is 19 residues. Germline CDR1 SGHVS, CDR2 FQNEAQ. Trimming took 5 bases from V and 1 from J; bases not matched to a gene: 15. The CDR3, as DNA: TGTGCCAGCAGCCCTTCTACAAGGCGGGAGGGCCTGGCCAAAAACATTCAGTACTTC. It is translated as CASSPSTRREGLAKNIQYF.

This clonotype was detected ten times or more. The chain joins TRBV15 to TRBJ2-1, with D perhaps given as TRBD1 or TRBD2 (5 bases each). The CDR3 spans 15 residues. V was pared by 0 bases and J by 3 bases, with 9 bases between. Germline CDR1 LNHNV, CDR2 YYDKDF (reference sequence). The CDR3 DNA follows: TGTGCCACCAGCAGAGAACGGGACGGCTACAATGAGCAGTTCTTC. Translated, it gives CATSRERDGYNEQFF.

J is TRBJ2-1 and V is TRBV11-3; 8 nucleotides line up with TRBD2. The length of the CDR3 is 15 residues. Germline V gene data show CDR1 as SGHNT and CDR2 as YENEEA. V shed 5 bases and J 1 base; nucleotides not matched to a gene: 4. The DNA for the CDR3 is TGTGCCAGCAGCAGTAGCGGGAAATCCTACAATGAGCAGTTCTTC. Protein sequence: CASSSSGKSYNEQFF. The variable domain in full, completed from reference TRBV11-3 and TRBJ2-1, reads EAGVVQSPRYKIIEKKQPVAFWCNPISGHNTLYWYLQNLGQGPELLIRYENEEAVDDSQLPKDRFSAERLKGVDSTLKIQPAELGDSAVYLCASSSSGKSYNEQFFGPGTRLTVL.

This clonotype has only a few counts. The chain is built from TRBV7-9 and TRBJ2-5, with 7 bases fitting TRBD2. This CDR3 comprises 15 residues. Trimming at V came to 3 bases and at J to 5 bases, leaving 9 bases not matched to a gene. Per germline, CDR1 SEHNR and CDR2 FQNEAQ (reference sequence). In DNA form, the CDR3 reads TGTGCCAGCAGCTTGGTGGCGGGAGAGTCGGAGACCCAGTACTTC. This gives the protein CASSLVAGESETQYF. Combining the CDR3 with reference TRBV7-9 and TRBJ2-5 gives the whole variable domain DTGVSQNPRHKITKRGQNVTFRCDPISEHNRLYWYRQTLGQGPEFLTYFQNEAQLEKSRLLSDRFSAERPKGSFSTLEIQRTEQGDSAMYLCASSLVAGESETQYFGPGTRLLVL.

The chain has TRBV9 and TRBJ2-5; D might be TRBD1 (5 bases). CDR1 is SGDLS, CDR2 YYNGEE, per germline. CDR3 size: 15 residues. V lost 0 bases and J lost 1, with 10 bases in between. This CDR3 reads CASSVDSGFQETQYF. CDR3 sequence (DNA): TGTGCCAGCAGCGTAGATTCAGGGTTCCAAGAGACCCAGTACTTC.

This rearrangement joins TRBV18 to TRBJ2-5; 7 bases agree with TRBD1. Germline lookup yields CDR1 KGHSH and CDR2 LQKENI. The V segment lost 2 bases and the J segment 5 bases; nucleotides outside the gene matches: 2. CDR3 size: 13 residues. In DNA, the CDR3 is TGTGCCAGCTCACCAACAGGGGTGGAGACCCAGTACTTC. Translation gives CASSPTGVETQYF.

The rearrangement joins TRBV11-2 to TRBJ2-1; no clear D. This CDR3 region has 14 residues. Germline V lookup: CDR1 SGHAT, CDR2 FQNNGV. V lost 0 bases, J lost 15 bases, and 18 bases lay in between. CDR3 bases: TGTGCCAGCAGCTTAGATCTCCGTAGCCGACCCCTGTTCTTC. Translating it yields CASSLDLRSRPLFF.

The CDR3 here is CSVGQPGQGAYGYTF. CDR3 bases: TGCAGCGTTGGGCAACCGGGACAGGGGGCCTATGGCTACACCTTC. The rearrangement links TRBV29-1 to TRBJ1-2; 12 bases are a match to TRBD1. Germline-derived CDR1 and CDR2 are SQVTM and ANQGSEA. The CDR3 runs to 15 residues. J lost 4 bases, V lost 4 bases, and 7 bases had no gene match.